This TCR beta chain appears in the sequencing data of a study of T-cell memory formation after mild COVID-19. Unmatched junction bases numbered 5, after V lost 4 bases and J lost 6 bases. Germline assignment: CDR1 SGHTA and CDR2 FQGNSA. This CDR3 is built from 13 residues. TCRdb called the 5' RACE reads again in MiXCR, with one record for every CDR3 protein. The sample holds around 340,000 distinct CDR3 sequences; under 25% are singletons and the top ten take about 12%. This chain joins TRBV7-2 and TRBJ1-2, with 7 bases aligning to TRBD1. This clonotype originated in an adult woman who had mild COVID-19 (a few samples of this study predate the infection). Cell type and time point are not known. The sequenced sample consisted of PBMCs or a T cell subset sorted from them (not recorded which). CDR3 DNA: TGTGCCAGCAGCTGGACAGGCAACCATGGCTACACCTTC. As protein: CASSWTGNHGYTF.